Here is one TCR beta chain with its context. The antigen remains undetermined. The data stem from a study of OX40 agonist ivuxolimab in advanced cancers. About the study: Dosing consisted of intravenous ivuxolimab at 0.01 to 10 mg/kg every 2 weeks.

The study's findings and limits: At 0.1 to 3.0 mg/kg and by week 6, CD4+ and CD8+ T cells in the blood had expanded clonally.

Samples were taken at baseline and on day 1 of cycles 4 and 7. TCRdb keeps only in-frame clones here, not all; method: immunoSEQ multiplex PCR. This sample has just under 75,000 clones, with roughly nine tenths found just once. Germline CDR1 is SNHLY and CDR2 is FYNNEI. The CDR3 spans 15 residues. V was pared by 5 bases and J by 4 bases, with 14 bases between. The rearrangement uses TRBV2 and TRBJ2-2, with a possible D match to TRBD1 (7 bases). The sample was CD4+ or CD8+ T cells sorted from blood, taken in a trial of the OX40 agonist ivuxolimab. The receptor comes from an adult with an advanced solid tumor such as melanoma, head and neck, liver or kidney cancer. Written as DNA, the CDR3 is TGTGCCAGCAGTTCGACAGGGACTTTCACCGGGGAGCTGTTTTTT. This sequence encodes CASSSTGTFTGELFF.